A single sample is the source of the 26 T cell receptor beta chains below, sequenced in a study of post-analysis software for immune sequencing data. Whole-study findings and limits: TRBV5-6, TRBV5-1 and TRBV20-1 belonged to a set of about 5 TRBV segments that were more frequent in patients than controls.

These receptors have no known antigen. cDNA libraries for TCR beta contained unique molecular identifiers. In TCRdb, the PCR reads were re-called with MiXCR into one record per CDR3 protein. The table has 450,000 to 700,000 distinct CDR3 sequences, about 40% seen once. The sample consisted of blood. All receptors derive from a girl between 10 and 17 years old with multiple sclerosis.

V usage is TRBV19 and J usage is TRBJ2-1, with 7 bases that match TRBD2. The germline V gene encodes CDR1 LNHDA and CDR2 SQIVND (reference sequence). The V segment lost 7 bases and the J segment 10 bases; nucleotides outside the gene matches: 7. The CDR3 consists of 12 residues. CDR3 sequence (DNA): TGTGCCAGTAAGGAGGGGAGGGAAGAGCAGTTCTTC. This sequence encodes CASKEGREEQFF.

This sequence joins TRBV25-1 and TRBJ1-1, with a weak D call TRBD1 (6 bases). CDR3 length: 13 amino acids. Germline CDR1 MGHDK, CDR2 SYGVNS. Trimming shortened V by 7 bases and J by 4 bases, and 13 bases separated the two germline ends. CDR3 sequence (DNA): TGTGCCAGCACCTCAGGGGTTGGCACTGAAGCTTTCTTT. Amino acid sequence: CASTSGVGTEAFF. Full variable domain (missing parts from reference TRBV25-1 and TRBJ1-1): EADIYQTPRYLVIGTGKKITLECSQTMGHDKMYWYQQDPGMELHLIHYSYGVNSTEKGDLSSESTVSRIRTEHFPLTLESARPSHTSQYLCASTSGVGTEAFFGQGTRLTVV.

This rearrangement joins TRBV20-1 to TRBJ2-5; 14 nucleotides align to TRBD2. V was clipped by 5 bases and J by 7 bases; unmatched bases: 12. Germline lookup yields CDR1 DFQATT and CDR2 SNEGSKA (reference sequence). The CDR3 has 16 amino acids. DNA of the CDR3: TGCAGTGCTGGGACTAGCGGGGGTCTCAGAGAAGTGACCCAGTACTTC. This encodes CSAGTSGGLREVTQYF.

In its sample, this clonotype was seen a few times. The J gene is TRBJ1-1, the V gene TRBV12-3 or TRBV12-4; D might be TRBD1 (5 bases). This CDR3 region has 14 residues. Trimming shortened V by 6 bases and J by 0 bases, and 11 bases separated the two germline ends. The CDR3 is CASSSTGVNTEAFF. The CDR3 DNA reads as TGTGCCAGCAGCAGTACGGGGGTGAACACTGAAGCTTTCTTT.

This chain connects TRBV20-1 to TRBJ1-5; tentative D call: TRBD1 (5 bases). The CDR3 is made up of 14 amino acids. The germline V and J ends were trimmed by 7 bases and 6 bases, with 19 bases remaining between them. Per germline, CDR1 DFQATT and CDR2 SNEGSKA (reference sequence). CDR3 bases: TGCAGTGTACTCCGGGGCGGTGAAAGTCAGCCCCAGCATTTT. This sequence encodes CSVLRGGESQPQHF.

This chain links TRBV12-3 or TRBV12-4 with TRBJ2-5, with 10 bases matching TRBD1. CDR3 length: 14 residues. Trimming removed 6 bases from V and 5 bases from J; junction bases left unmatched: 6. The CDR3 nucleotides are TGTGCCAGCAGCTGGACAGGGGGATTGGAGACCCAGTACTTC. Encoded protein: CASSWTGGLETQYF.

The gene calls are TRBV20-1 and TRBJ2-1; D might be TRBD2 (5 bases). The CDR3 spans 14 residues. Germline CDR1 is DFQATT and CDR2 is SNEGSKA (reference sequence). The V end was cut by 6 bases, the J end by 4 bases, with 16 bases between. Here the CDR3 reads CSAPRSGGYNEQFF. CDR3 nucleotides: TGCAGTGCCCCACGGAGCGGAGGATACAATGAGCAGTTCTTC.

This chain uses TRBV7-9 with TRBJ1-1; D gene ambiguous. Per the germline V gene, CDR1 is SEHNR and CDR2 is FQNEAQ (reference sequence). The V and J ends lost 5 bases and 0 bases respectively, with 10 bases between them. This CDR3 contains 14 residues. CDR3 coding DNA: TGTGCCAGCAGCGATACAGAAATGAACACTGAAGCTTTCTTT. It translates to CASSDTEMNTEAFF.

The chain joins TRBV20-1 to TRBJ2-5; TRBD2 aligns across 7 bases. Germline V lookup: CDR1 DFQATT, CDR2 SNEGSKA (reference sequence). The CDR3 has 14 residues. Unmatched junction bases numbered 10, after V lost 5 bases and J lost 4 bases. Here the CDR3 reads CSAPLRSGTETQYF. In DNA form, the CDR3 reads TGCAGTGCTCCGTTAAGGAGCGGGACAGAGACCCAGTACTTC.

This CDR3 reads CAITEGQSYEQYF. For the CDR3, the DNA is TGTGCCATCACCGAGGGACAGTCCTACGAGCAGTACTTC. The chain is built from TRBV10-3 and TRBJ2-7; 7 nucleotides line up with TRBD1. Looked up from germline, CDR1 is ENHRY and CDR2 is SYGVKD. The junction had 4 bases not matched to a gene; V was cut back by 7 bases and J by 1 base. The CDR3 contains 13 residues.

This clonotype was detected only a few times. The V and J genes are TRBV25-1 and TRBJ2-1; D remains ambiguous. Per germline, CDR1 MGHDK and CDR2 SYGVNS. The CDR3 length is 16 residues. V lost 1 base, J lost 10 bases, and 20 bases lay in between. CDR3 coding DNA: TGTGCCAGCAGTGAATTAAGGTTTGGGGTTCGCCTAGAGCAGTTCTTC. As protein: CASSELRFGVRLEQFF.

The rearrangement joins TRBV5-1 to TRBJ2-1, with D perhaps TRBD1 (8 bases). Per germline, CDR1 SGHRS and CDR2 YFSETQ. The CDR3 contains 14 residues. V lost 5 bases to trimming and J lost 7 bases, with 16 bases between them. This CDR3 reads CASRLTGGDNEQFF. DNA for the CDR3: TGCGCCAGCAGACTTACAGGGGGGGATAATGAGCAGTTCTTC. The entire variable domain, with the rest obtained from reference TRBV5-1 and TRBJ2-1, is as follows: KAGVTQTPRYLIKTRGQQVTLSCSPISGHRSVSWYQQTPGQGLQFLFEYFSETQRNKGNFPGRFSGRQFSNSRSEMNVSTLELGDSALYLCASRLTGGDNEQFFGPGTRLTVL.

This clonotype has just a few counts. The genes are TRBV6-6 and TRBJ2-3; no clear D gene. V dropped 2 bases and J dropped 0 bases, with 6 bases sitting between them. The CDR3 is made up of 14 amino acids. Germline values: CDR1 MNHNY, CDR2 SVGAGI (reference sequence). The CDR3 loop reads CASSYAQSTDTQYF. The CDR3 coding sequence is TGTGCCAGCAGTTACGCTCAAAGCACAGATACGCAGTATTTT.

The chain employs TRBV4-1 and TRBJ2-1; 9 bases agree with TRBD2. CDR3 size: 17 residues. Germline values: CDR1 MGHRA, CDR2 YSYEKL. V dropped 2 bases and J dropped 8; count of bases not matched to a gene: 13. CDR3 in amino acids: CASSQPSLLAGSYEQFF. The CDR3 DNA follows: TGCGCCAGCAGCCAACCTTCCCTGCTAGCGGGGAGCTATGAGCAGTTCTTC.

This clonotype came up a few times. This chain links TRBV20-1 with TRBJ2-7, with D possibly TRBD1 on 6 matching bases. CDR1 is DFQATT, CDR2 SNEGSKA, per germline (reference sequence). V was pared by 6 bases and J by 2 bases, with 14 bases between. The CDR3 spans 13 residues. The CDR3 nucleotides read TGCAGTGCCCTCCGGACAGAAACCTACGAGCAGTACTTC. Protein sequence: CSALRTETYEQYF.

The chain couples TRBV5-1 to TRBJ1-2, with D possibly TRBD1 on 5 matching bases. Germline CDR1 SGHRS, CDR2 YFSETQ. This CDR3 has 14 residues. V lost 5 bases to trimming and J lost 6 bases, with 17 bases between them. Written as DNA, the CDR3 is TGCGCCAGCAGTGACGGTGGGGGGATGGATGGCTACACCTTC. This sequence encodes CASSDGGGMDGYTF.

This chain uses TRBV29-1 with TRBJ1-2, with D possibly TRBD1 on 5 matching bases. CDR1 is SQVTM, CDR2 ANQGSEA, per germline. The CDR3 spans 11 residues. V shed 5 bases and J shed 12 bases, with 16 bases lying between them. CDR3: CSVPGTRGHTF. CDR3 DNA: TGCAGCGTTCCAGGAACGAGGGGCCACACCTTC.

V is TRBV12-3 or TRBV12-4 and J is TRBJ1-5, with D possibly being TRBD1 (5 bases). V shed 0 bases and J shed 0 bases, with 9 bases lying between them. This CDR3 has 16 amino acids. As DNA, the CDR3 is TGTGCCAGCAGTTTAGCTGCGACAGATAGCAATCAGCCCCAGCATTTT. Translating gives CASSLAATDSNQPQHF.

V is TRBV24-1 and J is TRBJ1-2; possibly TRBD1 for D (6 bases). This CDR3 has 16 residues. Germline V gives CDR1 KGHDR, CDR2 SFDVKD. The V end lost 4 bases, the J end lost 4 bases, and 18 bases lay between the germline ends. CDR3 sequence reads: CATSDSNRKGGYGYTF. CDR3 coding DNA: TGTGCCACCAGTGACTCGAACAGGAAAGGGGGCTATGGCTACACCTTC.

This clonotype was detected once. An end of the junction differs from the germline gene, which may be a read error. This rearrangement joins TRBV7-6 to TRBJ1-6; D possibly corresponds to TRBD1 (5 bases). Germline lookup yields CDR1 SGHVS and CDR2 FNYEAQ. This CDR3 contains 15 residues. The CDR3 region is CASSLGTPDNSPFHF. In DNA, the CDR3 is TGTGCCAGCAGCTTGGGGACCCCCGATAATTCACCCTTCCACTTT.

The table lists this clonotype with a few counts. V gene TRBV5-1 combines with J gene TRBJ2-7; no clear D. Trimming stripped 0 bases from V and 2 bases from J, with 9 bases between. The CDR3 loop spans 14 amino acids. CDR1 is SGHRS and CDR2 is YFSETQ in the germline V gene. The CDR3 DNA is TGCGCCAGCAGCTTGGATGGGGTGACCTACGAGCAGTACTTC. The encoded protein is CASSLDGVTYEQYF.

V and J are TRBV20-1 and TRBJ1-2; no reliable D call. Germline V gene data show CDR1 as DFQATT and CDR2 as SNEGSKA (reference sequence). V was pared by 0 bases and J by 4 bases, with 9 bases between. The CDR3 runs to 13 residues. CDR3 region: CSAREGFSYGYTF. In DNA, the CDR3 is TGCAGTGCTAGAGAGGGATTTTCCTATGGCTACACCTTC.

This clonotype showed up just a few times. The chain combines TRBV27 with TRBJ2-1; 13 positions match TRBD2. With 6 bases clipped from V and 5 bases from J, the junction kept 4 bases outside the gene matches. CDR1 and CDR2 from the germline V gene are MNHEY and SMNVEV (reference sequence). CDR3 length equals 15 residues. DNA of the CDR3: TGTGCCAGCAGGACCGGGACTAGCGGGGACAATGAGCAGTTCTTC. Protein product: CASRTGTSGDNEQFF.

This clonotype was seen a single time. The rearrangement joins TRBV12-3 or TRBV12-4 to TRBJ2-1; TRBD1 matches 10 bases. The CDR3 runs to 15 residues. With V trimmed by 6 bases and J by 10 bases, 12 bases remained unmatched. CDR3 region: CASSYGTGDQGEQFF. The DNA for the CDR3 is TGTGCCAGCAGCTACGGGACAGGGGATCAGGGCGAGCAGTTCTTC.

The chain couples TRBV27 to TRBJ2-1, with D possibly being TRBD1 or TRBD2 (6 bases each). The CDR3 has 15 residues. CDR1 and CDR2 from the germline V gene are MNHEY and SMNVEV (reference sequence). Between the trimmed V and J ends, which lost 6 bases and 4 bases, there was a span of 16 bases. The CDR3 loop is CASSLEGGQYNEQFF. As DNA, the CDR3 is TGTGCCAGCAGCCTGGAGGGGGGCCAGTACAATGAGCAGTTCTTC.

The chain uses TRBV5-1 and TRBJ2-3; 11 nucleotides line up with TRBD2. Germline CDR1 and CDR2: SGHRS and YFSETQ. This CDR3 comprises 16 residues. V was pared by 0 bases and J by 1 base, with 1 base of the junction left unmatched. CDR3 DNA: TGCGCCAGCAGCTTGGCGACTAGCGGGGGCACAGATACGCAGTATTTT. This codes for CASSLATSGGTDTQYF. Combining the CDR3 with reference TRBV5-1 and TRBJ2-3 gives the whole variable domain KAGVTQTPRYLIKTRGQQVTLSCSPISGHRSVSWYQQTPGQGLQFLFEYFSETQRNKGNFPGRFSGRQFSNSRSEMNVSTLELGDSALYLCASSLATSGGTDTQYFGPGTRLTVL.